This T cell receptor beta chain was observed in a study of T cell repertoires in cytomegalovirus infection. The CDR3 contains 13 residues. Germline CDR1 is MNHEY and CDR2 is SMNVEV (reference sequence). The V gene end was trimmed by 6 bases and the J gene end by 4 bases; junction bases not matched to a gene: 6. TCRdb itself ran the reads through MiXCR, one entry per CDR3 protein. The sample yields roughly 220,000 distinct CDR3 sequences, roughly 34% seen once. This clonotype was recorded a few times. Its antigen remains unknown. This clonotype originated in a human donor in good health (CMV status not recorded). Some clones in this sample may be carry-over from other donors' samples. The specimen was CD8+ T cells from cultured PBMCs, collected from culture after CMV antigen stimulation. The chain has TRBV27 and TRBJ2-7; 7 nucleotides line up with TRBD1. The CDR3 region is CASRAPTGYEQYF. DNA of the CDR3: TGTGCCAGCAGAGCCCCGACAGGGTACGAGCAGTACTTC.